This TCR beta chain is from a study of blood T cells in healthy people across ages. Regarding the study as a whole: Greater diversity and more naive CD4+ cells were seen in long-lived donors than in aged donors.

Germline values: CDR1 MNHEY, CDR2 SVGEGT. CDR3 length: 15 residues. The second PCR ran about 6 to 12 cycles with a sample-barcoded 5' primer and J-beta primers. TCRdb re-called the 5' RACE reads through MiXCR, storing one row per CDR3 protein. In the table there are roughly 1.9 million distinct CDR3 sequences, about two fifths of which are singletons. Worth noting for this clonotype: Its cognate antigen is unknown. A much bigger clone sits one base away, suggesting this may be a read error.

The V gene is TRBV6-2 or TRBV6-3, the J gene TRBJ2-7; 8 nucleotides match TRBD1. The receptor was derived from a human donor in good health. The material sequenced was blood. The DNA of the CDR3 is TGTGCCAGCAGTTCGCGACAGGGGATCTCCTACGAGCGGTACTTC. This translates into CASSSRQGISYERYF.